The next 22 T cell receptor beta chains were all read from a single sample in a study of OX40 agonist ivuxolimab in advanced cancers. This table comes from immunoSEQ multiplex PCR, and its TCRdb copy is limited to in-frame clones, with some not included. This table holds around 80,000 clones, roughly nine tenths found once. Sequenced material: CD4+ or CD8+ T cells sorted from blood, taken in a trial of the OX40 agonist ivuxolimab. These receptor sequences come from an adult with an advanced solid tumor such as melanoma, head and neck, liver or kidney cancer.

J is TRBJ2-7 and V is TRBV4-1; a possible D gene is TRBD2 (7 bases). V dropped 4 bases and J dropped 4 bases, with 23 bases sitting between them. CDR1 is MGHRA, CDR2 YSYEKL, per germline. The CDR3 runs 17 residues. The CDR3 loop is CASSPQAGAGGAYEQYF. In DNA form, the CDR3 reads TGCGCCAGCAGCCCCCAGGCCGGAGCTGGGGGGGCGTACGAGCAGTACTTC.

The chain couples TRBV23-1 to TRBJ2-1; TRBD2 matches 13 bases. TRBV23-1 counts as an open reading frame of uncertain function. V lost 2 bases, J lost 5 bases, and 12 bases stayed unmatched. The CDR3 contains 19 residues. The CDR3 DNA reads as TGCGCCAGCAGTCAACTCGGACTAGCGGGAGAGCGCAGGGACAATGAGCAGTTCTTC. This encodes CASSQLGLAGERRDNEQFF.

The V call is TRBV5-4, the J call TRBJ2-1, with 11 bases lining up with TRBD2. The CDR3 is made up of 15 amino acids. V was clipped by 4 bases and J by 8 bases; unmatched bases: 8. Germline CDR1 SGHNT, CDR2 YYREEE (reference sequence). Here the CDR3 DNA reads TGTGCCAGCAGCCAGAATGGACTAGCGGGCCATGAGCAGTTCTTC. It encodes CASSQNGLAGHEQFF.

The chain links TRBV9 to TRBJ1-1, with 7 positions matching TRBD1. V shed 2 bases and J 0 bases; nucleotides not matched to a gene: 4. CDR1 SGDLS and CDR2 YYNGEE come from the germline V gene. The CDR3 runs 15 residues. In nucleotides, the CDR3 is TGTGCCAGCAGCGTCGACAGGGTAATGAACACTGAAGCTTTCTTT. Protein: CASSVDRVMNTEAFF.

The V gene is TRBV6-1, the J gene TRBJ2-5; D unclear. With 2 bases removed from V and 7 bases from J, the gap between germline ends came to 11 bases. Looked up from germline, CDR1 is MNHNS and CDR2 is SASEGT. The CDR3 length is 13 residues. The DNA for the CDR3 is TGTGCCAGCAGTGAAAATTTTGTTGGGACCCAGTACTTC. Translating gives CASSENFVGTQYF.

The V and J genes are TRBV2 and TRBJ2-3; 7 positions agree with TRBD1. The V segment lost 11 bases and the J segment 2 bases; nucleotides outside the gene matches: 19. This CDR3 is 17 amino acids long. The germline V gene encodes CDR1 SNHLY and CDR2 FYNNEI. The CDR3 loop is CAGAGTDFLEFTDTQYF. CDR3 sequence (DNA): TGTGCCGGCGCCGGGACAGATTTCCTCGAATTCACAGATACGCAGTATTTT.

The V call is TRBV4-1, the J call TRBJ1-2; TRBD1 aligns across 9 bases. Germline CDR1 is MGHRA and CDR2 is YSYEKL. The CDR3 loop spans 16 amino acids. V dropped 1 base and J dropped 2; count of bases not matched to a gene: 5. CDR3 in DNA: TGCGCCAGCAGCCAAGGTGGGACAGGGTCGAACTATGGCTACACCTTC. Encoded protein: CASSQGGTGSNYGYTF.

This clone showed up just a few times. The chain links TRBV2 to TRBJ1-1; no firm D call. The CDR3 runs to 13 residues. The germline V and J ends were trimmed by 7 bases and 1 base, with 10 bases remaining between them. CDR1 is SNHLY, CDR2 FYNNEI, per germline. The CDR3 DNA follows: TGTGCCAGCACCCCGGATGGGAACACTGAAGCTTTCTTT. It translates to CASTPDGNTEAFF. Based on the CDR3 plus reference TRBV2 and TRBJ1-1, the full variable domain is EPEVTQTPSHQVTQMGQEVILRCVPISNHLYFYWYRQILGQKVEFLVSFYNNEISEKSEIFDDQFSVERPDGSNFTLKIRSTKLEDSAMYFCASTPDGNTEAFFGQGTRLTVV.

This rearrangement joins TRBV6-6 to TRBJ1-3; D may be TRBD1 (5 bases). The germline gives CDR1 MNHNY, CDR2 SVGAGI (reference sequence). The CDR3 loop spans 16 amino acids. V lost 5 bases and J 0 bases, leaving 14 bases between the germline ends. DNA of the CDR3: TGTGCCAGCAGTCCAGGAACAGGCTCCTCTGGAAACACCATATATTTT. This translates into CASSPGTGSSGNTIYF.

This chain joins TRBV6-1 and TRBJ2-3, with D possibly being TRBD1 (6 bases). Germline V gene lookup returns CDR1 MNHNS and CDR2 SASEGT. The ends were cut back, 0 bases at V and 2 bases at J, with 9 bases in the middle. CDR3 length: 15 residues. The CDR3, as DNA: TGTGCCAGCAGTGAAGCCTGGACAGACACAGATACGCAGTATTTT. This codes for CASSEAWTDTDTQYF.

The rearrangement uses TRBV30 and TRBJ2-7; D is possibly TRBD2 (5 bases). In germline, CDR1 is GTSNPN, CDR2 SVGIG (reference sequence). The CDR3 extends over 15 amino acids. V dropped 0 bases and J dropped 0 bases, with 12 bases sitting between them. The CDR3 region has the DNA TGTGCCTGGAGTGTCCGGGGAGAATTCTCCTACGAGCAGTACTTC. This codes for CAWSVRGEFSYEQYF.

The rearrangement uses TRBV5-4 and TRBJ2-5, with TRBD2 identical over 8 bases. CDR3 length: 16 amino acids. V was pared by 3 bases and J by 1 base, with 8 bases of the junction left unmatched. CDR1 is SGHNT, CDR2 YYREEE, per germline (reference sequence). The CDR3 DNA sequence: TGTGCCAGCAGCTCCTCACGGGGGGGATTCCAAGAGACCCAGTACTTC. Residues: CASSSSRGGFQETQYF.

V and J are TRBV6-6 and TRBJ1-1; 8 nucleotides align to TRBD1. V lost 6 bases to trimming and J lost 6 bases; unmatched junction nucleotides: 12. Per the germline V gene, CDR1 is MNHNY and CDR2 is SVGAGI (reference sequence). The CDR3 totals 15 residues. The DNA for the CDR3 is TGTGCCAGCAGCTCTCCTATAACAGGGGGGGCTGAAGCTTTCTTT. Translation gives CASSSPITGGAEAFF.

The rearrangement links TRBV2 to TRBJ1-2; perhaps TRBD1 as D (6 bases). Germline CDR1 is SNHLY and CDR2 is FYNNEI. The ends were cut back, 10 bases at V and 0 bases at J, with 15 bases in the middle. The CDR3 spans 14 residues. CDR3 in DNA: TGTGCCAACTCTGCAGGGGAAGCTAACTATGGCTACACCTTC. Protein product: CANSAGEANYGYTF.

The CDR3 is CASSLALPTNTEAFF. CDR3 coding DNA: TGTGCCAGCAGCTTAGCCCTCCCTACCAACACTGAAGCTTTCTTT. The rearrangement joins TRBV7-9 to TRBJ1-1; D remains unclear. This CDR3 is built from 15 residues. The ends were cut back, 0 bases at V and 2 bases at J, with 10 bases in the middle. The germline V gene has CDR1 SEHNR and CDR2 FQNEAQ (reference sequence).

The chain recombines TRBV30 with TRBJ1-2; D unclear. Germline CDR1 is GTSNPN and CDR2 is SVGIG (reference sequence). V was trimmed by 6 bases and J by 2 bases, leaving 13 bases between them. There are 13 residues in the CDR3. DNA for the CDR3: TGTGCCTGTTGGACCAACGAGAACTATGGCTACACCTTC. It encodes CACWTNENYGYTF.

The chain links TRBV7-8 to TRBJ2-1; TRBD1 agrees at 11 bases. The germline CDR1 and CDR2 sequences are SGHVS and FQNEAQ. The trim removed 5 bases at V and 6 bases at J, leaving 15 bases unmatched. The CDR3 has 18 amino acids. CDR3 in amino acids: CASSQDGTRTGGFNEQFF. CDR3 bases: TGTGCCAGCAGCCAAGATGGAACCAGGACAGGGGGCTTCAATGAGCAGTTCTTC. The full variable domain, its missing parts supplied by reference TRBV7-8 and TRBJ2-1, is GAGVSQSPRYKVAKRGQDVALRCDPISGHVSLFWYQQALGQGPEFLTYFQNEAQLDKSGLPSDRFFAERPEGSVSTLKIQRTQQEDSAVYLCASSQDGTRTGGFNEQFFGPGTRLTVL.

The V call is TRBV14, the J call TRBJ2-7; no firm D call. Germline V gene sequence: CDR1 SGHDN, CDR2 FVKESK. The CDR3 sequence is 12 residues long. V dropped 3 bases and J dropped 2 bases, with 5 bases sitting between them. The CDR3 sequence: CASSQVTYEQYF. In DNA, the CDR3 is TGTGCCAGCAGCCAGGTAACCTACGAGCAGTACTTC.

The chain uses TRBV2 and TRBJ2-7; weak D call: TRBD2 (6 bases). V shed 5 bases and J shed 3 bases, with 11 bases lying between them. Germline values: CDR1 SNHLY, CDR2 FYNNEI. The CDR3 runs 13 residues. The chain's CDR3 is CASSRDSDYEQYF. In nucleotides, the CDR3 is TGTGCCAGCAGTCGGGACTCCGACTACGAGCAGTACTTC.

The chain recombines TRBV5-8 with TRBJ1-1, with D maybe TRBD1 (5 bases). Germline V gene data show CDR1 as SGHTS and CDR2 as YDEGEE. CDR3 length: 15 residues. Trimming left V 4 bases short and J 0 bases short, with 13 bases between. The CDR3 sequence is CASSQGHLMNTEAFF. As DNA, the CDR3 is TGTGCCAGCAGCCAAGGACACTTAATGAACACTGAAGCTTTCTTT.

The V gene is TRBV5-1, the J gene TRBJ2-1, with 13 nucleotides matching TRBD2. The junction had 13 bases not matched to a gene; V was cut back by 4 bases and J by 9 bases. This CDR3 has 17 residues. Germline assignment: CDR1 SGHRS and CDR2 YFSETQ. CDR3 DNA: TGCGCCAGCAGCGTAGCCGGGACTAGCGGGACTATATCTGAGCAGTTCTTC. Translated, it gives CASSVAGTSGTISEQFF.

The chain recombines TRBV5-1 with TRBJ2-7, with a tentative D call TRBD1 (6 bases). CDR1 and CDR2 (germline): SGHRS, YFSETQ. V shed 2 bases and J shed 6 bases, with 12 bases lying between them. The CDR3 spans 13 residues. The CDR3 coding sequence is TGCGCCAGCAGCTTTGGGCAGGGGCGCGAGCAGTACTTC. Its protein is CASSFGQGREQYF. Drawing the rest from reference TRBV5-1 and TRBJ2-7, the complete variable domain is KAGVTQTPRYLIKTRGQQVTLSCSPISGHRSVSWYQQTPGQGLQFLFEYFSETQRNKGNFPGRFSGRQFSNSRSEMNVSTLELGDSALYLCASSFGQGREQYFGPGTRLTVT.